Below are 14 T cell receptor beta chains sequenced from a single sample in a study of cytomegalovirus exposure and HLA in healthy donors. TCRdb keeps only in-frame clones here, not all; method: immunoSEQ multiplex PCR. The top ten hold about 0.91% of the sample, which has roughly 300,000 clones, more than 80% seen once. What was sequenced was PBMCs. These receptors were taken from a woman aged 18-30 years in good health and CMV-seronegative.

The gene calls are TRBV7-9 and TRBJ2-1; D remains ambiguous. Germline values: CDR1 SEHNR, CDR2 FQNEAQ (reference sequence). The CDR3 loop spans 11 amino acids. V was pared by 1 base and J by 10 bases, with 5 bases between. CDR3 sequence: CASSLVSEQFF. CDR3 nucleotide sequence: TGTGCCAGCAGCTTAGTTAGCGAGCAGTTCTTC. Filled out from reference TRBV7-9 and TRBJ2-1, the complete variable domain reads DTGVSQNPRHKITKRGQNVTFRCDPISEHNRLYWYRQTLGQGPEFLTYFQNEAQLEKSRLLSDRFSAERPKGSFSTLEIQRTEQGDSAMYLCASSLVSEQFFGPGTRLTVL.

The CDR3 region is CSVVGDRGEETQYF. The CDR3 DNA is TGCAGCGTTGTGGGGGACAGGGGTGAAGAGACCCAGTACTTC. This sequence joins TRBV29-1 and TRBJ2-5, with 10 bases lining up with TRBD1. V lost 4 bases to trimming and J lost 3 bases; unmatched junction nucleotides: 5. The CDR3 covers 14 residues. Looked up from germline, CDR1 is SQVTM and CDR2 is ANQGSEA.

The chain joins TRBV19 to TRBJ2-5; 7 nucleotides line up with TRBD2. The ends lost 4 bases at V and 5 bases at J; junction bases unmatched: 7. Germline V gene lookup returns CDR1 LNHDA and CDR2 SQIVND (reference sequence). This CDR3 has 14 residues. The CDR3 DNA sequence: TGTGCCAGTAGTACTCGAGCGGGAATCGAGACCCAGTACTTC. This codes for CASSTRAGIETQYF.

This rearrangement joins TRBV28 to TRBJ1-2; 7 bases fit TRBD1. CDR3 length: 12 amino acids. In germline, CDR1 is MDHEN, CDR2 SYDVKM. Germline trimming cut 6 bases from V and 4 bases from J; bases unmatched to any gene: 2. For the CDR3, the DNA is TGTGCCAGCAGGGGGGACAGCTATGGCTACACCTTC. Its translation is CASRGDSYGYTF.

The J gene is TRBJ2-7, the V gene TRBV27; D unresolved. CDR1 is MNHEY, CDR2 SMNVEV, per germline (reference sequence). V lost 2 bases and J 1 base, leaving 6 bases between the germline ends. CDR3 length: 13 residues. The DNA of the CDR3 is TGTGCCAGCAGTTTAGGGCTTTCCTACGAGCAGTACTTC. Amino acid sequence: CASSLGLSYEQYF.

The J gene is TRBJ1-1, the V gene TRBV15; possibly TRBD1 for D (6 bases). In germline, CDR1 is LNHNV, CDR2 YYDKDF (reference sequence). The CDR3 totals 14 residues. The V and J ends lost 0 bases and 10 bases respectively, with 15 bases between them. CDR3 sequence (DNA): TGTGCCACCAGCAGAGATGGGGGGGGCGCGGGAGCTTTCTTT. Its protein product is CATSRDGGGAGAFF. Based on the CDR3 plus reference TRBV15 and TRBJ1-1, the full variable domain is DAMVIQNPRYQVTQFGKPVTLSCSQTLNHNVMYWYQQKSSQAPKLLFHYYDKDFNNEADTPDNFQSRRPNTSFCFLDIRSPGLGDTAMYLCATSRDGGGAGAFFGQGTRLTVV.

The V and J genes are TRBV29-1 and TRBJ2-5; no firm D call. Trimming pared 2 bases from V and 2 bases from J, leaving 9 bases between. The CDR3 consists of 13 residues. The germline V gene encodes CDR1 SQVTM and CDR2 ANQGSEA. This CDR3 is CSVENGAQETQYF. Here the CDR3 DNA reads TGCAGCGTTGAAAACGGAGCACAAGAGACCCAGTACTTC.

The rearrangement joins TRBV5-4 to TRBJ2-7; 7 positions match TRBD2. In germline, CDR1 is SGHNT, CDR2 YYREEE (reference sequence). Trimming cost V 4 bases and J 5 bases; bases outside gene matches: 6. The CDR3 contains 13 residues. CDR3: CASSTGGFDEQYF. CDR3 in DNA: TGTGCCAGCAGCACCGGGGGGTTTGACGAGCAGTACTTC.

This clone was recorded once. V is TRBV5-4 and J is TRBJ1-2, with D maybe TRBD1 (6 bases). V dropped 0 bases and J dropped 7 bases, with 16 bases sitting between them. This CDR3 has 15 amino acids. CDR1 and CDR2 (germline): SGHNT, YYREEE (reference sequence). CDR3 region: CASSLEAGAGPGYTF. CDR3 nucleotides: TGTGCCAGCAGCTTGGAAGCGGGGGCGGGCCCTGGCTACACCTTC.

The chain is built from TRBV7-9 and TRBJ1-1; 9 bases align to TRBD1. The CDR3 contains 14 residues. From germline, CDR1 is SEHNR and CDR2 FQNEAQ (reference sequence). With 4 bases clipped from V and 4 bases from J, the junction kept 4 bases outside the gene matches. This CDR3 is CASSWTGAGTEAFF. In nucleotides, the CDR3 is TGTGCCAGCAGCTGGACAGGGGCGGGCACTGAAGCTTTCTTT. Combining the CDR3 with reference TRBV7-9 and TRBJ1-1 gives the whole variable domain DTGVSQNPRHKITKRGQNVTFRCDPISEHNRLYWYRQTLGQGPEFLTYFQNEAQLEKSRLLSDRFSAERPKGSFSTLEIQRTEQGDSAMYLCASSWTGAGTEAFFGQGTRLTVV.

The V call is TRBV13, the J call TRBJ2-7, with 11 bases identical to TRBD2. The germline gives CDR1 PRHDT, CDR2 FYEKMQ (reference sequence). This CDR3 has 15 amino acids. The junction had 7 bases not matched to a gene; V was cut back by 6 bases and J by 3 bases. The chain's CDR3 is CASSSTGTSGYEQYF. DNA for the CDR3: TGTGCCAGCAGTTCCACCGGGACTAGCGGCTACGAGCAGTACTTC.

The chain links TRBV11-2 to TRBJ1-5, with 9 nucleotides matching TRBD1. With 0 bases clipped from V and 5 bases from J, the junction kept 5 bases outside the gene matches. The CDR3 has 16 amino acids. CDR1 and CDR2 from the germline V gene are SGHAT and FQNNGV. CDR3 bases: TGTGCCAGCAGCTTAGACGGGACAGGGTGGGATCAGCCCCAGCATTTT. Its protein product is CASSLDGTGWDQPQHF.

This clone was counted once. The rearrangement joins TRBV15 to TRBJ2-1, with a possible D match to TRBD2 (6 bases). Per the germline V gene, CDR1 is LNHNV and CDR2 is YYDKDF (reference sequence). Between the trimmed V and J ends, which lost 0 bases and 5 bases, there was a span of 8 bases. The CDR3 covers 14 residues. The CDR3 is CATSRDLADNEQFF. The CDR3 DNA follows: TGTGCCACCAGCAGAGATTTAGCGGACAATGAGCAGTTCTTC.

The chain couples TRBV7-8 to TRBJ2-1, with 7 positions matching TRBD2. The germline gives CDR1 SGHVS, CDR2 FQNEAQ. This CDR3 contains 15 residues. The trim removed 2 bases at V and 8 bases at J, leaving 9 bases unmatched. The CDR3 loop reads CASSLSWTRAHEQFF. In DNA form, the CDR3 reads TGTGCCAGCAGCTTAAGTTGGACTAGAGCTCATGAGCAGTTCTTC.